These 16 T cell receptor beta chains came from one sample sequenced in a study of blood T cells in healthy people across ages. PCR was performed a second time for roughly 7 to 11 cycles using a sample-barcoded 5' primer and a J-beta primer mix. TCRdb analysed the 5' RACE reads with MiXCR anew, one entry per CDR3 protein. The data show roughly 700,000 distinct CDR3 sequences, around 45% seen once. The sample consisted of blood. The receptor set was obtained from a woman aged 55-69 years in good health.

This chain joins TRBV20-1 and TRBJ1-4; no clear D gene. V was trimmed by 0 bases and J by 8 bases, leaving 13 bases between them. In germline, CDR1 is DFQATT, CDR2 SNEGSKA (reference sequence). This CDR3 has 14 amino acids. The CDR3 region is CSAREGSRAEKLFF. The CDR3, as DNA: TGCAGTGCTAGAGAGGGGAGCCGGGCAGAAAAACTGTTTTTT.

The V gene is TRBV20-1, the J gene TRBJ2-3, with TRBD1 matching 7 bases. V lost 5 bases to trimming and J lost 6 bases; unmatched junction nucleotides: 8. This CDR3 region has 13 residues. Germline-derived CDR1 and CDR2 are DFQATT and SNEGSKA (reference sequence). CDR3 nucleotide sequence: TGCAGTGCTGGAAAACAGGGGCGGGATACGCAGTATTTT. The encoded protein is CSAGKQGRDTQYF.

Only one count was recorded for this clonotype. The J gene is TRBJ2-7, the V gene TRBV7-2, with 8 bases matching TRBD2. CDR1 and CDR2 from the germline V gene are SGHTA and FQGNSA. The trim removed 5 bases at V and 0 bases at J, leaving 9 bases unmatched. This CDR3 is built from 16 residues. CDR3 nucleotide sequence: TGTGCCAGCAGCACCGGTAGCGGGATGAGCTCCTACGAGCAGTACTTC. This encodes CASSTGSGMSSYEQYF.

The chain employs TRBV9 and TRBJ2-7; D is unresolved. V lost 4 bases and J 4 bases, leaving 24 bases between the germline ends. Germline V gives CDR1 SGDLS, CDR2 YYNGEE. The CDR3 is 17 amino acids. For the CDR3, the DNA is TGTGCCAGCAGCCGTTCCAAAGCAAACTCGGTGCCTTACGAGCAGTACTTC. Encoded protein: CASSRSKANSVPYEQYF.

This chain links TRBV4-2 with TRBJ1-4, with D possibly matching TRBD1 (5 bases). Per the germline V gene, CDR1 is LGHNA and CDR2 is YNFKEQ. V gave up 0 bases and J gave up 10 bases, with 18 bases separating them. This CDR3 region has 16 residues. The DNA for the CDR3 is TGTGCCAGCAGCCAAGATGAGGGACCAATCGAGGGAAAACTGTTTTTT. It translates to CASSQDEGPIEGKLFF.

This chain's CDR3 is CASRGAGQNTEAFF. DNA for the CDR3: TGTGCCAGCAGAGGCGCGGGACAGAACACTGAAGCTTTCTTT. The chain carries TRBV7-2 and TRBJ1-1; possible D gene TRBD1, 6 bases. This CDR3 contains 14 residues. V lost 6 bases, J lost 1 base, and 12 bases lay in between. Looked up from germline, CDR1 is SGHTA and CDR2 is FQGNSA.

The rearrangement links TRBV20-1 to TRBJ2-2, with TRBD1 matching 9 bases. Germline V gene data show CDR1 as DFQATT and CDR2 as SNEGSKA (reference sequence). V lost 4 bases, J lost 5 bases, and 5 bases stayed unmatched. The CDR3 consists of 14 residues. The CDR3 coding sequence is TGCAGTGCTAAAAGGACAGGGGTGACCGGGGAGCTGTTTTTT. Translation: CSAKRTGVTGELFF.

The chain links TRBV7-9 to TRBJ2-1; D tentatively fits TRBD1 or TRBD2 (5 bases each). Deletions cut 6 bases from V and 8 bases from J, with 26 bases between. Germline V gives CDR1 SEHNR, CDR2 FQNEAQ (reference sequence). The CDR3 contains 17 residues. CDR3 amino acids: CASRPLGDGTYSDEQFF. The CDR3 bases are TGTGCCAGCAGACCGCTCGGGGATGGGACCTACAGCGATGAGCAGTTCTTC.

The chain joins TRBV30 to TRBJ2-1; 9 nucleotides line up with TRBD1. This CDR3 is built from 15 residues. J gave up 6 bases and V 3 bases, and 9 bases lay outside the gene matches. Per germline, CDR1 GTSNPN and CDR2 SVGIG (reference sequence). CDR3 region: CAWRRRDRVSNEQFF. The CDR3 DNA follows: TGTGCCTGGAGACGCCGGGACAGGGTATCCAATGAGCAGTTCTTC.

The gene calls are TRBV3-1 and TRBJ1-4; D gene uncertain. V was cut by 6 bases and J by 3 bases, with 17 bases left in between. From germline, CDR1 is LGHDT and CDR2 YNNKEL (reference sequence). This CDR3 spans 16 amino acids. CDR3 sequence (DNA): TGTGCCAGCAGTCCCGCCCCACGGATCCCTAATGAAAAACTGTTTTTT. Translation gives CASSPAPRIPNEKLFF.

The chain combines TRBV29-1 with TRBJ2-1; a weak D match, TRBD2 (6 bases). The CDR3 contains 11 residues. V lost 6 bases, J lost 8 bases, and 11 bases lay in between. Germline CDR1 SQVTM, CDR2 ANQGSEA. The CDR3 sequence is CSVGDFDEQFF. For the CDR3, the DNA is TGCAGCGTAGGGGACTTTGATGAGCAGTTCTTC.

This sequence joins TRBV5-1 and TRBJ2-3; 10 nucleotides agree with TRBD1. The CDR3 length is 16 residues. The germline CDR1 and CDR2 sequences are SGHRS and YFSETQ. J gave up 1 base and V 2 bases, and 4 bases lay outside the gene matches. The CDR3 DNA sequence: TGCGCCAGCAGCTTCCCCGGACAGGGGGGCACAGATACGCAGTATTTT. This encodes CASSFPGQGGTDTQYF.

This clonotype showed up many times. The rearrangement joins TRBV29-1 to TRBJ2-5; no definite D call. Trimming removed 4 bases at V and 5 bases at J, with 5 bases between. CDR3 length: 10 residues. Germline CDR1 is SQVTM and CDR2 is ANQGSEA. The CDR3 region is CSVGPETQYF. The CDR3 DNA sequence: TGCAGCGTTGGCCCGGAGACCCAGTACTTC. The complete variable domain, with remaining parts taken from reference TRBV29-1 and TRBJ2-5, reads SAVISQKPSRDICQRGTSLTIQCQVDSQVTMMFWYRQQPGQSLTLIATANQGSEATYESGFVIDKFPISRPNLTFSTLTVSNMSPEDSSIYLCSVGPETQYFGPGTRLLVL.

The CDR3 DNA reads TGTGCCAGCAGCCAAGATTCGGGCGACAATGAGCAGTTCTTC. This encodes CASSQDSGDNEQFF. The chain uses TRBV3-1 and TRBJ2-1; D is unresolved. Germline V CDR1 and CDR2: LGHDT, YNNKEL (reference sequence). This CDR3 contains 14 residues. V gave up 0 bases and J gave up 5 bases, with 8 bases separating them.

This clonotype occurred a few times. The V gene is TRBV4-2, the J gene TRBJ2-7; D gene uncertain. The ends were cut back, 0 bases at V and 1 base at J, with 10 bases in the middle. This CDR3 spans 15 amino acids. Germline-derived CDR1 and CDR2 are LGHNA and YNFKEQ. The CDR3, as DNA: TGTGCCAGCAGCCAAGAAAGAGGACGGTCCTACGAGCAGTACTTC. As protein: CASSQERGRSYEQYF.

The rearrangement links TRBV28 to TRBJ2-4; tentatively, D is TRBD2 (5 bases). The DNA end is a closer match to TRBJ2-7, so the J assignment may be wrong. From germline, CDR1 is MDHEN and CDR2 SYDVKM. The CDR3 has 16 amino acids. The CDR3 here is CASGSEAYLISYEQYF. The CDR3 nucleotides are TGTGCCAGCGGCTCGGAGGCTTACCTCATTTCCTACGAGCAGTACTTC.